The TCR beta chain under discussion was sequenced for a study of shared clonotypes between healthy human individuals. In the sorted-subset replicate PCRs, roughly 210 ng DNA, tens of thousands of T cell genomes, was used. Assay: immunoSEQ multiplex PCR; the TCRdb copy retains only in-frame clones and omits some. The sample has around 2,100,000 clones, roughly 94% seen once. Terminally differentiated effector memory CD45RA+ cells were excluded by CCR7 positive selection of CD45RO-negative cells. Donation came from healthy HIV-negative adults that had no recent acute infections or vaccinations. Per germline, CDR1 SGHTA and CDR2 FQGTGA. The CDR3 contains 17 residues. The germline V and J ends were trimmed by 4 bases and 6 bases, with 22 bases remaining between them.

The sequence was collected from a man in his late teens or twenties in good health. This chain uses TRBV7-3 with TRBJ2-1; TRBD1 might be the D (5 bases). Sample: naive CD8+ T cells sorted from blood. The CDR3 protein is CASSSPGQGTFSNEQFF. CDR3 nucleotides: TGTGCCAGCAGCTCCCCAGGCCAGGGAACTTTTAGCAATGAGCAGTTCTTC.